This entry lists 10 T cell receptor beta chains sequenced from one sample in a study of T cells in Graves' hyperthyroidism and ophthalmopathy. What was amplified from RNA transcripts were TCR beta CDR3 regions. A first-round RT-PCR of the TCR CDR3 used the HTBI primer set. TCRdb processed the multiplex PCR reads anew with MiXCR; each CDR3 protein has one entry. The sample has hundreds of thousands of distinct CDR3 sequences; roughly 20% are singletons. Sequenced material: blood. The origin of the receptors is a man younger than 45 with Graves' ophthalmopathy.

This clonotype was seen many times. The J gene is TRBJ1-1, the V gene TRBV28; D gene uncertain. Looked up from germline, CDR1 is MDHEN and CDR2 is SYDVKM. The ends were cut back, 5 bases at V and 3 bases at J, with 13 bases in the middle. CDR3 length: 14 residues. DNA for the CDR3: TGTGCCAGCAGTCGCCGTCCCGGGGACACTGAAGCTTTCTTT. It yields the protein CASSRRPGDTEAFF.

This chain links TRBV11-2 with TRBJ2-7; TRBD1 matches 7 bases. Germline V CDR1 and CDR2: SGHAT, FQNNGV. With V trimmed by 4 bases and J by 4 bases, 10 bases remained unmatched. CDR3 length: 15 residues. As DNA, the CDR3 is TGTGCCAGCAGCTCGATACGGACAGGTTTGTACGAGCAGTACTTC. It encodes CASSSIRTGLYEQYF.

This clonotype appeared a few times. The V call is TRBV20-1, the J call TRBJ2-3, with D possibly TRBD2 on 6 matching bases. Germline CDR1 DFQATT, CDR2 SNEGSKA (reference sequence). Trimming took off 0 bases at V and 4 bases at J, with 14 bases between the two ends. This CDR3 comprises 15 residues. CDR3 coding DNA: TGCAGTGCTAGAGAACCTGGGCGGGGCTCAGATACGCAGTATTTT. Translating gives CSAREPGRGSDTQYF.

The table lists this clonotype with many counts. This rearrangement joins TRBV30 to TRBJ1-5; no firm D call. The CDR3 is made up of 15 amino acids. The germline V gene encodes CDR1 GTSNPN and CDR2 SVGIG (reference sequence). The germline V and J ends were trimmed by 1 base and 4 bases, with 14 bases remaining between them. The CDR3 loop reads CAWSDGVYRNQPQHF. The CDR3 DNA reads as TGTGCCTGGAGTGATGGGGTATATAGGAATCAGCCCCAGCATTTT.

This CDR3 reads CASSEVAGKGYTF. The CDR3 nucleotides read TGTGCCAGCAGTGAAGTGGCGGGAAAAGGCTACACCTTC. The chain employs TRBV6-1 and TRBJ1-2; D not resolved. CDR1 and CDR2 (germline): MNHNS, SASEGT. The CDR3 runs to 13 residues. Trimming removed 1 base from V and 8 bases from J, with 11 bases in between.

The chain's CDR3 is CSVGRRETQYF. The CDR3 region has the DNA TGCAGCGTGGGTAGACGTGAGACCCAGTACTTC. The V gene is TRBV29-1, the J gene TRBJ2-5; D is undetermined. Trimming removed 6 bases from V and 5 bases from J, with 10 bases in between. Germline CDR1 is SQVTM and CDR2 is ANQGSEA. The CDR3 consists of 11 residues.

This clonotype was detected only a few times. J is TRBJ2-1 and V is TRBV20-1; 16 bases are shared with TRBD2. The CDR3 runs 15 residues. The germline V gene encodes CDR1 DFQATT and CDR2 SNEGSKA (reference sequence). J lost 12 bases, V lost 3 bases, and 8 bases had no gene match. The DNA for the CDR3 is TGCAGTGCTAGCGGGACTAGCGGGAGGGCCTTGGGGCAGTTCTTC. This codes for CSASGTSGRALGQFF.

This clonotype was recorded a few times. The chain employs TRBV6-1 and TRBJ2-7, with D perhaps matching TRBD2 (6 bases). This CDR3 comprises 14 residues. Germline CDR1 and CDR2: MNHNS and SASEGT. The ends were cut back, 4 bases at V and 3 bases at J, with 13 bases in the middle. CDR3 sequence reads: CASSASGTRYEQYF. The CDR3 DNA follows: TGTGCCAGCAGTGCATCCGGGACTCGCTACGAGCAGTACTTC.

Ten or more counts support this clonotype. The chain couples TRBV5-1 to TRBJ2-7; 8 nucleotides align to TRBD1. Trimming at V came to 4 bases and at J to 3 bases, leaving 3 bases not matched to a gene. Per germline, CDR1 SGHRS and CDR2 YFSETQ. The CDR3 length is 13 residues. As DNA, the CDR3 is TGCGCCAGCAGCCCGGACAGGGACTACGAGCAGTACTTC. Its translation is CASSPDRDYEQYF.

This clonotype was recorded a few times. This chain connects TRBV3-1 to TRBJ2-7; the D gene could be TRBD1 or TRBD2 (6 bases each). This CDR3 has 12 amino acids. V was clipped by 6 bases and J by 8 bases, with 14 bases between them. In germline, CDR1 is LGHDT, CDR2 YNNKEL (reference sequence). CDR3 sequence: CASRPAGGKQYF. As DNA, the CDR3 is TGTGCCAGCAGGCCCGCCGGGGGCAAGCAGTACTTC.